This T cell receptor (beta chain) comes out of a study of blood T cell repertoires in COVID-19. Study information: Samples representing acute and convalescent COVID-19 were sourced from the United States, Italy and Spain.

Germline-derived CDR1 and CDR2 are LNHDA and SQIVND (reference sequence). The CDR3 spans 15 residues. V was clipped by 5 bases and J by 2 bases; unmatched bases: 6. Original analysis: Amplification with reference gene primers provided the estimates of nucleated cell counts. This table comes from immunoSEQ multiplex PCR, and its TCRdb copy is limited to in-frame clones, with some not included. From that table come the V and J calls and clone size; the DNA was used to work out D and trimming. This sample has about 410,000 clones, with about 89% found just once. This TCR was sampled from a woman in her thirties or forties with COVID-19, enrolled during active disease. V is TRBV19 and J is TRBJ2-1; 7 bases are a match to TRBD2. Sequencing was done on a sample of peripheral blood. This CDR3 is CASSPRLAAYNEQFF. In DNA form, the CDR3 reads TGTGCCAGTAGTCCCCGACTAGCAGCCTACAATGAGCAGTTCTTC.